This TCR beta chain stems from a study of PD-1 blockade in mismatch repair-deficient tumors (dated by TCRdb to 2016 to 2017). About the study as a whole: Between late 2013 and late 2016, fewer than 90 consecutive patients with around 11 mismatch repair-deficient cancer types, all previously treated and progressing, were enrolled in the trial. Tumor-associated T cell clones were tracked in the peripheral blood of patients responding to PD-1 blockade by deep sequencing of TCR CDR3 regions. Results and caveats for the whole study, not just this receptor: Rapid expansion after pembrolizumab followed by contraction, generally before radiologic responses, was shown by tumor-resident clones, which were often undetectable in blood before treatment.

This clone has a handful of counts. It has no known antigen specificity. No clone much larger than this one lies a single base away; base qualities are absent. Receptor libraries were prepared by the immunoSEQ multiplex PCR assay. In its TCRdb copy, this immuneACCESS table keeps in-frame sequences only and misses some clones. Where compared with another copy, unresolved V genes explain less than half of these, and the others have no known cause. The sample table shows 38,000 or so clones, and 70% to 90% are seen once. Of the sample, over 3% falls within the top ten clones. Mismatch repair deficiency was established in every enrolled patient by polymerase chain reaction or immunohistochemistry. A few patients who responded to pembrolizumab therapy underwent TCR sequencing. In the phase II trial, pembrolizumab PD-1 blockade was tested prospectively in advanced mismatch repair-deficient cancers, no matter which tissue of origin the cancers came from. Peripheral blood T cell samples were serially collected before and at multiple times after PD-1 blockade was started. Blood sampling time points were reported as weeks after the first dose of pembrolizumab.

From its cysteine to its phenylalanine, the CDR3 spans 14 amino acids. The DNA shown is the 42-base CDR3, in frame from base 1. The germline V gene gives CDR1 as SGHRS and CDR2 as YFSETQ. The trim is 4 bases for V and 6 bases for J, with a gap of 16 bases between the germline ends. Sample: peripheral blood, taken less than 95 weeks after starting pembrolizumab. This TCR derives from an adult with mismatch repair-deficient cancer. The receptor chain draws on TRBV5-1 and TRBJ1-2; D gene: possibly TRBD1, on 6 matching bases. CDR3 reads: CASSTLDRSHGYTF. The sequence in DNA is TGCGCCAGCAGCACACTTGACAGGTCCCATGGCTACACCTTC. With the portions outside the CDR3 filled from the reference TRBV5-1 and TRBJ1-2 genes, the complete variable region becomes KAGVTQTPRYLIKTRGQQVTLSCSPISGHRSVSWYQQTPGQGLQFLFEYFSETQRNKGNFPGRFSGRQFSNSRSEMNVSTLELGDSALYLCASSTLDRSHGYTFGSGTRLTVV.